This T cell receptor (beta chain) was sequenced in a study of blood T cell repertoires in COVID-19. Study information: PBMCs, B-cell-depleted T cells, or T cells provided the cDNA or gDNA that made up the material.

The germline V gene encodes CDR1 SSHAT and CDR2 FNYEAQ (reference sequence). CDR3 length: 16 amino acids. Source study methods: Amplifying reference gene primers gave estimates of nucleated cell counts. Only in-frame clones appear in the TCRdb table, and some are missing; sequencing was by immunoSEQ multiplex PCR. The DNA was the basis for D and trimming; V, J and clone size are from that table. Altogether hundreds of thousands of clones are present, around 86% being singletons, with the ten largest covering over 6%. Concerning this clone itself: One end of the junction varies from germline; a read error may be responsible.

Sequencing used peripheral blood. This sequence originates from a woman in her forties or fifties with COVID-19, enrolled during active disease. This chain connects TRBV7-7 to TRBJ2-1; 12 nucleotides align to TRBD2. CDR3 amino acids: CASSSSGTSGYNEQFF. As DNA, the CDR3 is TGTGCTAGCAGCTCATCCGGGACTAGCGGGTACAATGAGCAGTTCTTC.